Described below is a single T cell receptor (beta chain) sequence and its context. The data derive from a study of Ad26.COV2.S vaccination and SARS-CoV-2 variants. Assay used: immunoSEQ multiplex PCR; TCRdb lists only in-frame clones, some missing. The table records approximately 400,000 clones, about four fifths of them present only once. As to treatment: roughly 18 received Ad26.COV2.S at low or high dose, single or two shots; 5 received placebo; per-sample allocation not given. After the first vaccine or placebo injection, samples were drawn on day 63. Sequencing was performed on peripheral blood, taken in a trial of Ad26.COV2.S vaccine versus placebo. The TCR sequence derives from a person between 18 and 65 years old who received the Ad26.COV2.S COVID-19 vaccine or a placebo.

This chain's CDR3 is CASSGTSHTIYF. CDR3 coding DNA: TGTGCCAGCAGCGGAACTTCCCACACCATATATTTT. The genes are TRBV9 and TRBJ1-3; the D is unclear. V gave up 3 bases and J gave up 8 bases, with 9 bases separating them. Germline CDR1 SGDLS, CDR2 YYNGEE. There are 12 residues in the CDR3.